These 21 T cell receptor beta chains were all obtained from the same sample, sequenced in a study of blood T cell repertoires in COVID-19 (dated by TCRdb to 2019 to 2021). Library creation used the immunoSEQ multiplex PCR assay. TCRdb re-hosts the immuneACCESS table, in-frame sequences only. Its copies lack some clones; in the studies checked, an unresolved V gene accounts for under half of them, and the cause for the rest is not known. For this sample the table gives approximately 91,000 clones, of which around 72% were detected only once. Around 22% of the sample is held by the ten biggest clonotypes. The sequenced sample consisted of peripheral blood. The receptors here all came from a man between 65 and 85 years old with acute or convalescent COVID-19.

This chain uses TRBV24-1 with TRBJ2-7, with D unclear. Germline V gene sequence: CDR1 KGHDR, CDR2 SFDVKD. V was pared by 3 bases and J by 0 bases, with 20 bases between. The CDR3 spans 18 residues. The CDR3: CATSDPSGLEKSSYEQYF. In DNA, the CDR3 is TGTGCCACCAGTGATCCTTCGGGTTTGGAGAAGAGCTCCTACGAGCAGTACTTC.

This clone has only a few counts. V gene TRBV18 combines with J gene TRBJ1-5; tentatively, D is TRBD1 (5 bases). V dropped 6 bases and J dropped 2 bases, with 8 bases sitting between them. Germline lookup yields CDR1 KGHSH and CDR2 LQKENI. This CDR3 is 13 amino acids long. DNA of the CDR3: TGTGCCAGCTCCACAGGTGGCAATCAGCCCCAGCATTTT. Its protein product is CASSTGGNQPQHF.

This chain uses TRBV15 with TRBJ2-1, with 9 bases that match TRBD2. The CDR3 runs 13 residues. Per germline, CDR1 LNHNV and CDR2 YYDKDF (reference sequence). Here the CDR3 reads CAASGVSYNEQFF. In nucleotides, the CDR3 is TGTGCGGCTAGCGGGGTTTCCTACAATGAGCAGTTCTTC. Based on the CDR3 plus reference TRBV15 and TRBJ2-1, the full variable domain is DAMVIQNPRYQVTQFGKPVTLSCSQTLNHNVMYWYQQKSSQAPKLLFHYYDKDFNNEADTPDNFQSRRPNTSFCFLDIRSPGLGDTAMYLCAASGVSYNEQFFGPGTRLTVL.

The chain couples TRBV3-1 (or the pseudogene TRBV3-2) to TRBJ1-6; TRBD1 matches 11 bases. This CDR3 spans 14 amino acids. Trimming removed 3 bases from V and 11 bases from J; junction bases left unmatched: 3. Per the germline V gene, CDR1 is LGHDT and CDR2 is YNNKEL (reference sequence). The CDR3 DNA sequence: TGTGCCAGCAGCCACTGGGACAGGGGGACACCCCTCCACTTT. Translating it yields CASSHWDRGTPLHF.

CDR3 in amino acids: CASSPEGQTTYEQYF. The CDR3 bases are TGCGCCAGCAGCCCGGAGGGACAGACTACCTACGAGCAGTACTTC. J is TRBJ2-7 and V is TRBV5-1; D is perhaps TRBD1 (7 bases). CDR1 is SGHRS and CDR2 is YFSETQ in the germline V gene. V was shortened by 4 bases and J by 2 bases, with 16 bases between the two germline ends. The CDR3 extends over 15 amino acids.

The V gene is TRBV6-5, the J gene TRBJ2-3; D is possibly TRBD2 (5 bases). Looked up from germline, CDR1 is MNHEY and CDR2 is SVGAGI. The ends were cut back, 3 bases at V and 5 bases at J, with 9 bases in the middle. This CDR3 spans 13 amino acids. The CDR3 DNA reads TGTGCCAGCAGTTATGGTCGGGGAGATACGCAGTATTTT. Translation: CASSYGRGDTQYF.

The chain links TRBV21-1 to TRBJ2-7; the table assigns TRBD1, which was not confirmed against the DNA. TRBV21-1 is shown as a pseudogene. The CDR3 extends over 15 amino acids. The CDR3 sequence: CASSKADSLSYEQYF. In DNA, the CDR3 is TGTGCCAGCAGCAAAGCTGACAGCCTCTCCTACGAGCAGTACTTC.

The J gene is TRBJ1-5, the V gene TRBV7-9, with 8 bases matching TRBD1. CDR1 and CDR2 (germline): SEHNR, FQNEAQ (reference sequence). With 5 bases clipped from V and 8 bases from J, the junction kept 11 bases outside the gene matches. The CDR3 is 15 residues long. CDR3 in amino acids: CASSHPGTQGEPQHF. CDR3 sequence (DNA): TGTGCCAGCAGCCACCCCGGGACACAGGGGGAGCCCCAGCATTTT. Full variable domain (rest looked up from reference TRBV7-9 and TRBJ1-5): DTGVSQNPRHKITKRGQNVTFRCDPISEHNRLYWYRQTLGQGPEFLTYFQNEAQLEKSRLLSDRFSAERPKGSFSTLEIQRTEQGDSAMYLCASSHPGTQGEPQHFGDGTRLSIL.

The chain uses TRBV9 and TRBJ2-3, with a possible D match to TRBD1 (6 bases). Germline lookup yields CDR1 SGDLS and CDR2 YYNGEE. There are 14 residues in the CDR3. V shed 4 bases and J shed 4 bases, with 13 bases lying between them. CDR3 coding DNA: TGTGCCAGCAGCTTCACAGGGAGCGCAGATACGCAGTATTTT. The encoded protein is CASSFTGSADTQYF.

This chain links TRBV13 with TRBJ2-7; 8 bases line up with TRBD2. There are 14 residues in the CDR3. Germline values: CDR1 PRHDT, CDR2 FYEKMQ (reference sequence). Germline trimming cut 7 bases from V and 3 bases from J; bases unmatched to any gene: 8. DNA for the CDR3: TGTGCCAGCACTACGGGACTAGGGAACTACGAGCAGTACTTC. As protein: CASTTGLGNYEQYF.

The gene calls are TRBV29-1 and TRBJ2-3, with 7 bases aligning to TRBD1. The junction had 6 bases not matched to a gene; V was cut back by 3 bases and J by 0 bases. The CDR3 has 15 amino acids. Looked up from germline, CDR1 is SQVTM and CDR2 is ANQGSEA. CDR3 residues: CSVEGKDRSTDTQYF. CDR3 nucleotide sequence: TGCAGCGTTGAGGGGAAGGACAGGAGCACAGATACGCAGTATTTT.

The V and J genes are TRBV19 and TRBJ2-1; tentative D call: TRBD2 (6 bases). Trimming left V 8 bases short and J 13 bases short, with 15 bases between. Germline V gene data show CDR1 as LNHDA and CDR2 as SQIVND (reference sequence). This CDR3 has 11 amino acids. CDR3 loop: CASRRGLAQFF. DNA of the CDR3: TGTGCCAGTCGGAGGGGCCTAGCTCAGTTCTTC.

This clone was picked up one time. The CDR3, as DNA: TGTGCCAGCAGCCCAGAGGGGACAACGAACTACGAGCAGTACTTC. Residues: CASSPEGTTNYEQYF. The V and J genes are TRBV14 and TRBJ2-7; D may be TRBD1 (6 bases). Germline CDR1 and CDR2: SGHDN and FVKESK. Trimming removed 4 bases at V and 3 bases at J, with 16 bases between. This CDR3 contains 15 residues.

The chain carries TRBV19 and TRBJ1-2, with 7 bases matching TRBD1. Germline trimming cut 6 bases from V and 2 bases from J; bases unmatched to any gene: 3. The CDR3 has 13 amino acids. Germline assignment: CDR1 LNHDA and CDR2 SQIVND (reference sequence). This chain's CDR3 is CASRDRENYGYTF. The CDR3 nucleotides read TGTGCCAGTAGAGACAGGGAAAACTATGGCTACACCTTC.

The chain recombines TRBV10-3 with TRBJ1-1; 11 bases are shared with TRBD1. CDR1 is ENHRY, CDR2 SYGVKD, per germline. V gave up 6 bases and J gave up 7 bases; unmatched junction bases: 10. There are 15 residues in the CDR3. In DNA, the CDR3 is TGTGCCATCAGGTCGGGACAGGGGGTGGAGAATGAAGCTTTCTTT. Protein sequence: CAIRSGQGVENEAFF.

This clone is a singleton in its sample. The gene calls are TRBV6-4 and TRBJ2-3; D remains unclear. CDR3 length equals 14 residues. Trimming took off 4 bases at V and 2 bases at J, with 10 bases between the two ends. CDR1 and CDR2 (germline): MRHNA, SNTAGT. The CDR3 sequence is CASSADIFTDTQYF. Here the CDR3 DNA reads TGTGCCAGCAGTGCAGACATTTTCACAGATACGCAGTATTTT.

Here the CDR3 reads CAIPLERTGYYNGYTF. DNA for the CDR3: TGTGCCATTCCCTTGGAAAGGACAGGCTATTACAATGGCTACACCTTC. The rearrangement joins TRBV28 to TRBJ1-2; TRBD1 matches 7 bases. CDR1 and CDR2 from the germline V gene are MDHEN and SYDVKM. J lost 6 bases, V lost 10 bases, and 20 bases had no gene match. This CDR3 has 16 amino acids.

This clone was seen once. The chain is built from TRBV12-5 and TRBJ2-3; D is perhaps TRBD1 (6 bases). Germline V gives CDR1 LGHNT, CDR2 FRNRAP. V was trimmed by 7 bases and J by 5 bases, leaving 13 bases between them. The CDR3 runs 13 residues. CDR3 sequence: CASAGQSGDTQYF. The CDR3 DNA follows: TGTGCTAGTGCCGGACAGAGCGGAGATACGCAGTATTTT.

This chain links TRBV28 with TRBJ1-1, with 10 bases aligning to TRBD1. Germline V CDR1 and CDR2: MDHEN, SYDVKM. Unmatched junction bases numbered 5, after V lost 4 bases and J lost 0 bases. The CDR3 extends over 16 amino acids. This chain's CDR3 is CASSSGQGVMNTEAFF. The CDR3 DNA sequence: TGTGCCAGCAGTTCCGGACAGGGGGTTATGAACACTGAAGCTTTCTTT.

The chain links TRBV30 to TRBJ2-1; no clear D gene. This CDR3 has 14 amino acids. Trimming cost V 3 bases and J 6 bases, with 15 bases left between them. Germline lookup yields CDR1 GTSNPN and CDR2 SVGIG (reference sequence). CDR3 residues: CAWSPTNPFNEQFF. In nucleotides, the CDR3 is TGTGCCTGGAGCCCTACGAACCCCTTCAATGAGCAGTTCTTC.

V is TRBV6-6 and J is TRBJ2-1; D ambiguous. The CDR3 contains 14 residues. Germline CDR1 and CDR2: MNHNY and SVGAGI (reference sequence). Trimming stripped 2 bases from V and 2 bases from J, with 7 bases between. The CDR3 DNA is TGTGCCAGCAGTTACGGCGGAACCTACAATGAGCAGTTCTTC. Encoded protein: CASSYGGTYNEQFF.